Shown below are 5 T cell receptor beta chains from a single sample sequenced in a study of sequential checkpoint blockade in melanoma. Measured with immunoSEQ multiplex PCR; TCRdb has only the in-frame clones, and not every one. Of tens of thousands of clones listed, approximately 90% are singletons. Treatment noted: randomized to nivolumab then ipilimumab (arm A) or the reverse (arm B). The sample in question was CD8+ T cells sorted from blood (inferred from file names), obtained from a patient given nivolumab and ipilimumab in sequence. Receptors were obtained from a human donor with melanoma.

The chain links TRBV7-9 to TRBJ1-2; D might be TRBD1 (5 bases). The CDR3 totals 15 residues. Per germline, CDR1 SEHNR and CDR2 FQNEAQ (reference sequence). Trimming removed 5 bases at V and 1 base at J, with 14 bases between. CDR3 in amino acids: CASSPLAGINYGYTF. DNA for the CDR3: TGTGCCAGCAGCCCGCTCGCAGGGATTAACTATGGCTACACCTTC.

The rearrangement links TRBV11-2 to TRBJ1-4; D gene ambiguous. Germline CDR1 is SGHAT and CDR2 is FQNNGV. The V end lost 3 bases, the J end lost 5 bases, and 10 bases lay between the germline ends. This CDR3 spans 14 amino acids. The CDR3 DNA follows: TGTGCCAGCAGCTTTCCGTCTAGCAATGAAAAACTGTTTTTT. It translates to CASSFPSSNEKLFF.

This rearrangement joins TRBV6-5 to TRBJ2-7; tentatively, D is TRBD2 (5 bases). The germline CDR1 and CDR2 sequences are MNHEY and SVGAGI. Trimming cost V 10 bases and J 3 bases, with 16 bases left between them. The CDR3 is made up of 13 amino acids. The CDR3 here is CATGGSKHYEQYV. The CDR3 DNA reads as TGTGCCACGGGTGGGAGCAAACACTACGAGCAGTACGTC.

The chain recombines TRBV7-9 with TRBJ2-2; D gene ambiguous. The V gene's germline CDR1 is SEHNR and CDR2 FQNEAQ (reference sequence). V was trimmed by 5 bases and J by 0 bases, leaving 19 bases between them. This CDR3 region has 18 residues. Written as DNA, the CDR3 is TGTGCCAGCAGCCCCATAGGCGGCAACTCCGCGAACACCGGGGAGCTGTTTTTT. It codes for CASSPIGGNSANTGELFF.

The chain employs TRBV9 and TRBJ2-1; 7 bases map to TRBD2. CDR3 length: 16 residues. J gave up 0 bases and V 0 bases, and 3 bases lay outside the gene matches. Germline V lookup: CDR1 SGDLS, CDR2 YYNGEE. The chain's CDR3 is CASSVDERDSYNEQFF. The CDR3 DNA follows: TGTGCCAGCAGCGTAGATGAGCGGGACTCCTACAATGAGCAGTTCTTC. The whole variable domain, remainder taken from reference TRBV9 and TRBJ2-1, is DSGVTQTPKHLITATGQRVTLRCSPRSGDLSVYWYQQSLDQGLQFLIQYYNGEERAKGNILERFSAQQFPDLHSELNLSSLELGDSALYFCASSVDERDSYNEQFFGPGTRLTVL.